The rows below give T cell receptor beta chains drawn from one sample of a study of blood T cells in healthy people across ages. TCRdb re-called the 5' RACE reads with MiXCR, one entry per CDR3 protein. Of more than 1 million distinct CDR3 sequences listed, 40% to 45% are singletons. The specimen sequenced was blood. The receptors were sampled from a woman in her sixties in good health. The CDR3 runs from the conserved cysteine through the conserved F or W. A D gene is named only where the DNA matches it firmly. For some rows the clone size is stated as once, few or many, or as a class when expanded; others skip it.

clone_size	j_call	d_call	v_call	cdr3_length	cdr3_aa	cdr3_nt
NA	TRBJ2-5	TRBD2	TRBV5-1	16	CASSLAKTGGPETQYF	TGCGCCAGCAGCTTGGCCAAAACGGGGGGTCCGGAGACCCAGTACTTC
few	TRBJ1-5	NA	TRBV6-2/TRBV6-3	15	CASTRGQYSNQPQHF	TGTGCCAGCACTCGAGGACAGTATAGCAATCAGCCCCAGCATTTT
NA	TRBJ2-3	NA	TRBV12-3/TRBV12-4	14	CASTLTDSTDTQYF	TGTGCCAGCACCCTTACCGACAGCACAGATACGCAGTATTTT
few	TRBJ2-6	NA	TRBV7-2	16	CASSLGGGGGANVLTF	TGTGCCAGCAGCTTAGGTGGGGGGGGCGGGGCCAACGTCCTGACTTTC
NA	TRBJ1-1	NA	TRBV27	15	CASSLGPDLNTEAFF	TGTGCCAGCAGTTTGGGGCCGGATTTGAACACTGAAGCTTTCTTT
NA	TRBJ2-4	NA	TRBV9	15	CASSVDAIAKNIQYF	TGTGCCAGCAGCGTAGACGCCATAGCCAAAAACATTCAGTACTTC
NA	TRBJ2-1	TRBD2	TRBV5-1	16	CASSLRPSGSVNEQFF	TGCGCCAGCAGCTTGAGGCCTAGCGGGAGTGTGAATGAGCAGTTCTTC
NA	TRBJ2-1	TRBD2	TRBV11-2	19	CASSPSAGLAGGPRSEQFF	TGTGCCAGCAGCCCCTCGGCGGGGCTAGCGGGAGGGCCGAGGAGTGAGCAGTTCTTC
NA	TRBJ1-5	NA	TRBV20-1	14	CSASTGRTNQPQHF	TGCAGTGCTAGTACCGGGAGGACTAATCAGCCCCAGCATTTT
NA	TRBJ2-5	NA	TRBV20-1	16	CSARALTRGVRETQYF	TGCAGTGCTAGAGCCCTCACTAGGGGTGTCAGAGAGACCCAGTACTTC
NA	TRBJ2-5	NA	TRBV5-1	15	CASGGRGPTRETQYF	TGCGCCAGCGGAGGGCGGGGTCCCACCCGTGAGACCCAGTACTTC
few	TRBJ2-5	TRBD2	TRBV20-1	15	CSASPASGRAKTQYF	TGCAGTGCTAGCCCGGCTAGCGGGAGGGCCAAGACCCAGTACTTC
NA	TRBJ2-1	NA	TRBV29-1	13	CSVRLGIHNEQFF	TGCAGCGTTAGACTCGGGATTCACAATGAGCAGTTCTTC
few	TRBJ2-4	TRBD1	TRBV20-1	16	CSATTRQGLAKNIQYF	TGCAGTGCTACCACTCGACAGGGATTAGCCAAAAACATTCAGTACTTC
NA	TRBJ2-3	TRBD2	TRBV11-2	16	CASSPPSGRGAATQYF	TGTGCCAGCAGCCCCCCTAGCGGGAGAGGGGCAGCTACGCAGTATTTT
few	TRBJ2-5	NA	TRBV27	14	CASSLPGFGQTQYF	TGTGCCAGCAGTCTCCCGGGGTTCGGACAGACCCAGTACTTC
NA	TRBJ2-7	NA	TRBV7-8	13	CASTSSGFGEQYF	TGTGCCAGCACCTCAAGCGGTTTCGGCGAGCAGTACTTC
NA	TRBJ2-7	TRBD1	TRBV28	16	CASSFFGQGVSYEQYF	TGTGCCAGCAGTTTTTTTGGACAGGGGGTATCCTACGAGCAGTACTTC
NA	TRBJ1-1	TRBD1	TRBV4-1	16	CASSLGQGARNTEAFF	TGCGCCAGCAGCCTGGGACAGGGGGCGAGGAACACTGAAGCTTTCTTT
few	TRBJ2-7	NA	TRBV27	14	CASSSLDSLYEQYF	TGTGCCAGCAGTTCCCTGGACAGTCTCTACGAGCAGTACTTC
many	TRBJ2-3	NA	TRBV25-1	14	CASSYSPKGDTQYF	TGTGCCAGCAGTTATAGTCCTAAAGGAGATACGCAGTATTTT
few	TRBJ1-5	TRBD1	TRBV29-1	13	CSVEQGGGQPQHF	TGCAGCGTCGAACAGGGAGGGGGCCAGCCCCAGCATTTT
NA	TRBJ2-1	TRBD1	TRBV3-1	17	CASSQGLPGGRYNEQFF	TGTGCCAGCAGCCAAGGTTTGCCAGGGGGTAGGTACAATGAGCAGTTCTTC
NA	TRBJ1-1	TRBD1	TRBV3-1	15	CASRQRTGGDTEAFF	TGTGCCAGCAGGCAAAGGACAGGGGGGGACACTGAAGCTTTCTTT
few	TRBJ1-4	TRBD1	TRBV5-1	13	CASSWDRGEKLFF	TGCGCCAGCAGCTGGGACAGAGGCGAAAAACTGTTTTTT
few	TRBJ2-7	NA	TRBV7-4	15	CASTSSGRFSYEQYF	TGTGCCAGCACCTCCTCTGGACGGTTCTCCTACGAGCAGTACTTC